This T cell receptor beta chain was identified during a study of beta chain features in type 1 diabetes. The V gene's germline CDR1 is SGHRS and CDR2 YFSETQ. The V segment lost 3 bases and the J segment 7 bases; nucleotides outside the gene matches: 2. This CDR3 has 13 residues. What was sequenced were expressed TCRB transcripts, since all of the isolated RNA had been reverse transcribed. Method: immunoSEQ multiplex PCR; TCRdb's copy keeps in-frame clones and lacks some. The table has 400,000 to 500,000 clones, about 14% seen once. This clone showed up just a few times. Sequencing was carried out using naive CD4+ T cells from blood. The receptor comes from a man younger than 40 in good health. The V gene is TRBV5-1, the J gene TRBJ2-1; 9 bases align to TRBD2. The chain's CDR3 is CASSSAGGNEQFF. The CDR3 bases are TGCGCCAGCAGCTCGGCGGGAGGGAATGAGCAGTTCTTC.